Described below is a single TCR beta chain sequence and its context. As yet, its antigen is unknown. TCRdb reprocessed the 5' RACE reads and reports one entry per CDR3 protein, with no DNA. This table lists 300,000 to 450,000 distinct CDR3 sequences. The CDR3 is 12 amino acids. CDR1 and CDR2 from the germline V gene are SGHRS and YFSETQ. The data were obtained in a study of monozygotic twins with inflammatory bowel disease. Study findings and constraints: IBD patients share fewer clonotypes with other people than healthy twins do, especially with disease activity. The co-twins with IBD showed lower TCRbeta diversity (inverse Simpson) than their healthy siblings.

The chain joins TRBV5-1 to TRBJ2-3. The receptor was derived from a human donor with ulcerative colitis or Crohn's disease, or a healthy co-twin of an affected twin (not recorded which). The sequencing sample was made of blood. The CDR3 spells CASRFNTDTQYF.